The rows below give T cell receptor beta chains drawn from one sample of a study of T cell repertoires in cytomegalovirus infection. TCRdb reprocessed the reads with MiXCR, giving one entry per CDR3 protein. The repertoire consists of under 350,000 distinct CDR3 sequences, with roughly a tenth occurring once and the leading ten covering less than 3%. Sample: PBMCs. The receptor source for this set is a human donor in good health (CMV status not recorded). Some clones in this sample may be carry-over from other donors' samples. Each CDR3 is given with its conserved first and last residue.

V gene: TRBV5-5
J gene: TRBJ2-3
CDR3 protein: CASVEAGTDTQYF

V gene: TRBV7-2
J gene: TRBJ1-3
CDR3 protein: CASSLADGGPGNTIYF

V gene: TRBV14
J gene: TRBJ1-1
CDR3 protein: CASSQPPQGHTEAFF

V gene: TRBV20-1
J gene: TRBJ2-5
CDR3 protein: CSARRQHQETQYF

V gene: TRBV7-2
J gene: TRBJ2-2
CDR3 protein: CALFRGGTGELFF

V gene: TRBV7-8
J gene: TRBJ2-3
CDR3 protein: CASSLAGQGPDTQYF

V gene: TRBV4-2
J gene: TRBJ2-5
CDR3 protein: CASSLNVRGELKQETQYF

V gene: TRBV4-1
J gene: TRBJ1-6
CDR3 protein: CASSQRQQVGRPFSGNSPLHF

V gene: TRBV20-1
J gene: TRBJ1-5
CDR3 protein: CSGWTGGRSQPQHF

V gene: TRBV20-1
J gene: TRBJ1-4
CDR3 protein: CSANRVANEKLFF

V gene: TRBV10-3
J gene: TRBJ1-2
CDR3 protein: CAITTDSRGYGYTF

V gene: TRBV12-3/TRBV12-4
J gene: TRBJ1-1
CDR3 protein: CASSRDRFNTEAFF

V gene: TRBV12-3/TRBV12-4
J gene: TRBJ1-2
CDR3 protein: CASSLGTGLNTF

V gene: TRBV15
J gene: TRBJ2-7
CDR3 protein: CATSRDKGGSGQYF

V gene: TRBV27
J gene: TRBJ2-5
CDR3 protein: CASSVGHQETQYF

V gene: TRBV19
J gene: TRBJ2-1
CDR3 protein: CASSMRGLNNEQFF

V gene: TRBV20-1
J gene: TRBJ2-7
CDR3 protein: CSARHRASEQYF

V gene: TRBV29-1
J gene: TRBJ2-5
CDR3 protein: CSGNRGVGETQYF

V gene: TRBV29-1
J gene: TRBJ2-3
CDR3 protein: CSVASGVYTQYF

V gene: TRBV5-1
J gene: TRBJ2-2
CDR3 protein: CASAERQGYTGELFF

V gene: TRBV29-1
J gene: TRBJ2-2
CDR3 protein: CSVGGTGRYTGELFF

V gene: TRBV2
J gene: TRBJ2-7
CDR3 protein: CASSDTGSEQYF

V gene: TRBV12-3/TRBV12-4
J gene: TRBJ2-3
CDR3 protein: CASSTGVTDTQYF

V gene: TRBV7-2
J gene: TRBJ1-3
CDR3 protein: CASSPTVSGDTIYF